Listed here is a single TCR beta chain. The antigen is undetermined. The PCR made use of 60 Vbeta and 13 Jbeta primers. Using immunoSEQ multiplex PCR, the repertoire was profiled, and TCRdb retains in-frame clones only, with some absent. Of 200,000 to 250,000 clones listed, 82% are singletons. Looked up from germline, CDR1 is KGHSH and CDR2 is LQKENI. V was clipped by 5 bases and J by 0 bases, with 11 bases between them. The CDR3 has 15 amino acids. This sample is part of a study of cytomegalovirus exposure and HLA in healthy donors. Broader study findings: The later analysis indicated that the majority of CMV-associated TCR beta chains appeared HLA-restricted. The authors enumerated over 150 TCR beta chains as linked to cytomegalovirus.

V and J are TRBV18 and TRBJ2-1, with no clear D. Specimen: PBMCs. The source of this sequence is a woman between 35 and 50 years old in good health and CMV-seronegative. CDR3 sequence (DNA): TGTGCCAGCTCAGTTCGGGTGAGCTCCTACAATGAGCAGTTCTTC. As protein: CASSVRVSSYNEQFF. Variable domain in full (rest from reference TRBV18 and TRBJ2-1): NAGVMQNPRHLVRRRGQEARLRCSPMKGHSHVYWYRQLPEEGLKFMVYLQKENIIDESGMPKERFSAEFPKEGPSILRIQQVVRGDSAAYFCASSVRVSSYNEQFFGPGTRLTVL.